Listed below are T cell receptor beta chains from one sample, sequenced in a study of blood T cell repertoires in COVID-19. TCRdb's copy holds only in-frame clones and misses some; the assay was immunoSEQ multiplex PCR. The table records more than 400,000 clones, 80% to 90% of them present only once. Sequencing was performed on peripheral blood. The origin of the receptors is a human donor in a cohort sampled during active COVID-19. Both conserved end residues are part of each CDR3. Fields, in order: CDR3 length, D gene, clone size, V gene, J gene, CDR3 protein, CDR3 DNA. D genes are given only for firm matches. Rows give clone size only sometimes, using once, few, many, or a class for an expanded clone.

length: 14
D: TRBD1
size: .
V: TRBV5-1
J: TRBJ1-1
CDR3: CASSGGQPNTEAFF
DNA: TGCGCCAGCAGCGGGGGACAGCCAAACACTGAAGCTTTCTTT

length: 15
D: .
size: few
V: TRBV10-2
J: TRBJ2-5
CDR3: CASSEPGQIRETQYF
DNA: TGCGCCAGCAGTGAACCGGGACAAATCCGGGAGACCCAGTACTTC

length: 15
D: TRBD1
size: .
V: TRBV18
J: TRBJ2-7
CDR3: CASSPGTGGRLEQYF
DNA: TGTGCCAGCTCACCGGGGACAGGGGGTCGTCTCGAGCAGTACTTC

length: 15
D: .
size: few
V: TRBV7-9
J: TRBJ1-2
CDR3: CASSFFSTKGDGYTF
DNA: TGTGCCAGCAGCTTTTTTTCAACTAAAGGGGATGGCTACACCTTC

length: 15
D: .
size: .
V: TRBV27
J: TRBJ2-1
CDR3: CASTRTPVVYNEQFF
DNA: TGTGCCAGCACCCGGACACCAGTAGTATACAATGAGCAGTTCTTC

length: 15
D: .
size: .
V: TRBV13
J: TRBJ1-1
CDR3: CASSLGRGTNTEAFF
DNA: TGTGCCAGCAGCTTAGGAAGGGGGACGAACACTGAAGCTTTCTTT

length: 14
D: TRBD1
size: .
V: TRBV28
J: TRBJ2-7
CDR3: CASSSRTGDYEQYF
DNA: TGTGCCAGCAGTTCGCGGACAGGGGACTACGAGCAGTACTTC

length: 14
D: TRBD2
size: once
V: TRBV6-5
J: TRBJ2-3
CDR3: CASSPTSSTDTQYF
DNA: TGTGCCAGCAGCCCGACTAGCAGCACAGATACGCAGTATTTT

length: 14
D: TRBD2
size: .
V: TRBV5-8
J: TRBJ2-7
CDR3: CASSFGGRSYEQYF
DNA: TGTGCCAGCAGCTTTGGCGGGAGGTCCTACGAGCAGTACTTC

length: 18
D: TRBD2
size: once
V: TRBV19
J: TRBJ2-6
CDR3: CAANAGVADYSGANVLTF
DNA: TGTGCCGCCAACGCGGGAGTAGCGGATTATTCTGGGGCCAACGTCCTGACTTTC

length: 15
D: .
size: .
V: TRBV7-9
J: TRBJ1-6
CDR3: CASSLGTGYNSPLHF
DNA: TGTGCCAGCAGCTTAGGTACCGGGTATAATTCACCCCTCCACTTT

length: 15
D: TRBD2
size: .
V: TRBV7-3
J: TRBJ2-7
CDR3: CASSPQGGKAYEQYF
DNA: TGTGCCAGCAGCCCCCAGGGAGGGAAGGCCTACGAGCAGTACTTC

length: 15
D: .
size: .
V: TRBV1
J: TRBJ1-1
CDR3: CTSSQDEGENTEAFF
DNA: TGCACCAGCAGCCAAGATGAGGGCGAGAACACTGAAGCTTTCTTT

length: 14
D: .
size: .
V: TRBV3-1/TRBV3-2
J: TRBJ1-1
CDR3: CASSHGYSLTEAFF
DNA: TGTGCCAGCAGCCACGGTTATTCCCTCACTGAAGCTTTCTTT

length: 16
D: TRBD2
size: .
V: TRBV7-2
J: TRBJ2-7
CDR3: CASNLVGLAGVGEQYF
DNA: TGTGCCAGCAACTTAGTAGGTCTAGCGGGAGTGGGCGAGCAGTACTTC

length: 14
D: TRBD1
size: .
V: TRBV2
J: TRBJ2-7
CDR3: CASSSPGQSYEQYF
DNA: TGTGCCAGCAGCTCCCCGGGACAGTCCTACGAGCAGTACTTC

length: 15
D: TRBD2
size: .
V: TRBV4-2
J: TRBJ2-1
CDR3: CASSLSGRALDEQFF
DNA: TGTGCCAGCAGCCTTAGCGGGAGGGCCCTCGATGAGCAGTTCTTC

length: 15
D: .
size: .
V: TRBV6-5
J: TRBJ1-1
CDR3: CASSYMGQANTEAFF
DNA: TGTGCCAGCAGTTACATGGGACAAGCGAACACTGAAGCTTTCTTT

length: 15
D: TRBD1
size: many
V: TRBV3-1/TRBV3-2
J: TRBJ2-7
CDR3: CASSQAPDRGYEQYF
DNA: TGTGCCAGCAGCCAAGCGCCGGACAGGGGTTACGAGCAGTACTTC

length: 13
D: .
size: .
V: TRBV15
J: TRBJ2-3
CDR3: CATGAGYTDTQYF
DNA: TGTGCCACTGGGGCGGGGTATACAGATACGCAGTATTTT

length: 14
D: .
size: few
V: TRBV5-1
J: TRBJ1-2
CDR3: CASSPRGRDYGYTF
DNA: TGCGCCAGCAGCCCGCGGGGGCGGGACTATGGCTACACCTTC

length: 15
D: TRBD1
size: .
V: TRBV7-9
J: TRBJ2-7
CDR3: CASSLGTGGLGEQYF
DNA: TGTGCCAGCAGCTTAGGGACAGGGGGTCTGGGAGAGCAGTACTTC